One T cell receptor (beta chain) is described in this entry. Antigen: not known. This entry is derived from a study of cytotoxic CD8 clonotypes in ibrutinib-treated CLL. At the level of the study: Across the patients, approximately ten were relapsed/refractory, about 15 treatment-naive and about 17 IGHV unmutated. Responses: some 24 partial, 2 complete; after median roughly 68 months, around 14 stayed remitted, approximately twelve progressed. Study-level points and caveats: Public clonotypes, an uncommon group, contracted or remained stable on treatment.

Measured with immunoSEQ multiplex PCR; TCRdb has only the in-frame clones, and not every one. The data contain approximately 130,000 clones, 84% of them seen just once; the ten biggest clones take up around 3.3%. Losses at the gene ends were 0 bases for V and 1 base for J; bases not matched to a gene: 5. The length of the CDR3 is 17 residues. Germline CDR1 reads SGDLS; CDR2 reads YYNGEE. The chain uses TRBV9 and TRBJ1-3, with 9 bases identical to TRBD1. The specimen was PBMCs, collected after 24 months of ibrutinib treatment. The receptor was derived from a human donor with chronic lymphocytic leukemia. CDR3 sequence reads: CASSVGLGQGSGNTIYF. The CDR3, as DNA: TGTGCCAGCAGCGTAGGTCTTGGACAGGGGTCTGGAAACACCATATATTTT. Using reference TRBV9 and TRBJ1-3 for the parts outside the CDR3, the full variable domain is DSGVTQTPKHLITATGQRVTLRCSPRSGDLSVYWYQQSLDQGLQFLIQYYNGEERAKGNILERFSAQQFPDLHSELNLSSLELGDSALYFCASSVGLGQGSGNTIYFGEGSWLTVV.